A single T cell receptor beta chain is shown here with its context. This clone is termed medium-sized (0.01 to 0.1%). Its antigen is still unknown. No per-base quality is available; no much larger clone lies one base away. Library creation used PCR. TCRdb lists the instrument as Illumina HiSeq 4000. High-throughput sequencing was used to profile the TCR beta-chain CDR3 region of each patient. The published analysis was carried out like this. A classifier to discriminate distant-metastatic papillary thyroid cancer patients was built from CDR3 differences across clinicopathological groups. To measure repertoire diversity the researchers used the Shannon index, while the Morisita-Horn index served to gauge how similar the tumor and blood repertoires were. TCRdb handled the public reads itself, with Q25 trimming in fastp and clone calling in MiXCR, and kept productive beta chains. The V and J calls follow TCRdb's processing rather than the paper's. Present in this sample are roughly 5,900 clones, 20% to 30% of which were seen just once. The ten largest account for more than 9.5% of the sample.

The record originates from a study of metastatic and nonmetastatic thyroid tumors (dated by TCRdb to 2020 to 2021). Looking at the study overall: The researchers compared repertoires between peripheral blood samples and tumor or nodule tissue samples from patients with malignant or benign thyroid disease.

No treatment had been received by any patient before thyroid surgery. Patient clinical samples collected from about 2012 to 2018 were retrospectively analysed using T-cell receptor beta sequencing. The CDR3 spans 15 residues, from the cysteine through the phenylalanine. The entry retains the CDR3 DNA only, 45 bases that are in frame from base 1. According to the germline V gene (reference sequence), CDR1 reads WNHNN and CDR2 reads SYGVQD. For this chain, trimming is 6 bases at the V end and 0 bases at the J end, and the number of junction bases without a gene match is 8. Broad study findings and their caveats: In both blood and tumor samples, malignant tumors were reported to have significantly higher TCR beta diversity than benign nodules.

This receptor chain uses TRBV10-1 and TRBJ2-7; TRBD1 agrees with 7 junctional bases. The sequence was collected from a male donor with papillary thyroid cancer or a benign thyroid nodule (not recorded which). Some clones in this sample may be carry-over from other donors' samples. Input material: adjacent normal tissue. The bases are TGCGCCAGCAGCGATGTCCGGGACAGCTCCTACGAGCAGTACTTC. This encodes CASSDVRDSSYEQYF.